These 27 T cell receptor beta chains originate from one sample sequenced in a study of T cell changes during pregnancy in multiple sclerosis. TCRdb's copy holds only in-frame clones and misses some; the assay was immunoSEQ multiplex PCR. The sample records over 55,000 clones, almost 95% being singletons. The sequencing here drew on CD8+ T cells from peripheral blood mononuclear cells, taken in the third trimester of pregnancy. These receptors all stem from a female donor in good health, enrolled as a control in a pregnancy study.

This chain links TRBV4-3 with TRBJ1-2, with D possibly matching TRBD1 (5 bases). The CDR3 extends over 13 amino acids. V lost 4 bases and J lost 2, with 8 bases in between. The germline V gene encodes CDR1 LGHNA and CDR2 YSLEER. CDR3 nucleotide sequence: TGCGCCAGCAGCCCCGGGGGGAACTATGGCTACACCTTC. Protein product: CASSPGGNYGYTF.

Remarks on this clone: A much larger clone is a single base away; this may be a read error. V is TRBV9 and J is TRBJ2-3, with 10 nucleotides matching TRBD2. V shed 4 bases and J 1 base; nucleotides not matched to a gene: 3. This CDR3 is 15 amino acids long. CDR1 and CDR2 from the germline V gene are SGDLS and YYNGEE. CDR3 region: CASSSLAGGTDTQYF. The CDR3 DNA reads TGTGCCAGCAGCTCCCTAGCGGGGGGCACAGATACGCAGTATTTT.

This sequence joins TRBV4-1 and TRBJ2-5; the D gene is possibly TRBD1 (5 bases). This CDR3 contains 14 residues. Germline-derived CDR1 and CDR2 are MGHRA and YSYEKL. The ends were cut back, 0 bases at V and 4 bases at J, with 9 bases in the middle. CDR3 region: CASSQEQVGETQYF. The CDR3 bases are TGCGCCAGCAGCCAAGAACAGGTGGGAGAGACCCAGTACTTC.

The rearrangement uses TRBV27 and TRBJ2-1; 7 positions agree with TRBD2. Germline V gene sequence: CDR1 MNHEY, CDR2 SMNVEV (reference sequence). J lost 0 bases, V lost 1 base, and 3 bases had no gene match. The CDR3 is 16 residues long. The CDR3 here is CASSLFPSGSYNEQFF. The CDR3 DNA is TGTGCCAGCAGTTTATTTCCTAGCGGCTCCTACAATGAGCAGTTCTTC.

The CDR3 region is CASSSDRVESYNEQFF. The CDR3 DNA is TGTGCCAGCAGTTCTGACAGGGTCGAGAGTTACAATGAGCAGTTCTTC. This rearrangement joins TRBV27 to TRBJ2-1; 7 bases match TRBD1. This CDR3 contains 16 residues. V trimming: 4 bases; J trimming: 4 bases; junction bases outside the gene matches: 10. Germline CDR1 and CDR2: MNHEY and SMNVEV (reference sequence).

This clone occurred a few times. The genes are TRBV6-1 and TRBJ1-1, with D possibly matching TRBD1 (5 bases). Germline V gene lookup returns CDR1 MNHNS and CDR2 SASEGT. This CDR3 region has 13 residues. V shed 7 bases and J shed 0 bases, with 9 bases lying between them. CDR3 residues: CASTTGVNTEAFF. For the CDR3, the DNA is TGTGCCAGCACGACGGGGGTGAACACTGAAGCTTTCTTT.

This clone has just a few counts. V usage is TRBV27 and J usage is TRBJ2-7; D is possibly TRBD2 (7 bases). Germline loops: CDR1 MNHEY, CDR2 SMNVEV (reference sequence). Trimming removed 7 bases from V and 4 bases from J, with 17 bases in between. The CDR3 has 14 residues. The DNA for the CDR3 is TGTGCCAGCATCAGTGGCGGGGGCAAGTACGAGCAGTACTTC. Translation: CASISGGGKYEQYF.

The chain has TRBV13 and TRBJ1-5; the match to TRBD1 covers 10 bases. The CDR3 covers 14 residues. V lost 5 bases to trimming and J lost 4 bases; unmatched junction nucleotides: 2. Germline V lookup: CDR1 PRHDT, CDR2 FYEKMQ (reference sequence). CDR3 in DNA: TGTGCCAGCAGCCCGGGACAGGGGAATCAGCCCCAGCATTTT. Its protein is CASSPGQGNQPQHF.

The CDR3 protein is CASSEAVEAAGANVLTF. CDR3 nucleotide sequence: TGTGCCAGCAGTGAAGCGGTCGAGGCCGCTGGGGCCAACGTCCTGACTTTC. This chain uses TRBV2 with TRBJ2-6; D gene uncertain. The germline V gene encodes CDR1 SNHLY and CDR2 FYNNEI. This CDR3 is built from 17 residues. V dropped 0 bases and J dropped 2 bases, with 11 bases sitting between them. The complete variable domain, with remaining parts taken from reference TRBV2 and TRBJ2-6, reads EPEVTQTPSHQVTQMGQEVILRCVPISNHLYFYWYRQILGQKVEFLVSFYNNEISEKSEIFDDQFSVERPDGSNFTLKIRSTKLEDSAMYFCASSEAVEAAGANVLTFGAGSRLTVL.

The V call is TRBV2, the J call TRBJ2-7; the D is unclear. V was pared by 1 base and J by 2 bases, with 15 bases between. Looked up from germline, CDR1 is SNHLY and CDR2 is FYNNEI. This CDR3 contains 16 residues. In DNA form, the CDR3 reads TGTGCCAGCAGTGAAGGGGCTTCGACGGCGCCCTACGAGCAGTACTTC. Translation gives CASSEGASTAPYEQYF.

This sequence joins TRBV19 and TRBJ2-1; weak D call: TRBD1 (5 bases). The CDR3 spans 18 residues. CDR1 LNHDA and CDR2 SQIVND come from the germline V gene (reference sequence). V gave up 5 bases and J gave up 4 bases, with 24 bases separating them. The CDR3 DNA reads as TGTGCCAGTAGTTCAGCATCGGACACCTTAATCCTATACAATGAGCAGTTCTTC. Its protein is CASSSASDTLILYNEQFF.

J is TRBJ2-7 and V is TRBV19; 9 positions agree with TRBD1. This CDR3 has 14 residues. The J segment lost 5 bases and the V segment lost 4 bases, leaving 6 bases of the junction unmatched. Germline values: CDR1 LNHDA, CDR2 SQIVND (reference sequence). CDR3 in amino acids: CASSTDRGRNEQYF. For the CDR3, the DNA is TGTGCCAGTAGTACCGACAGGGGGAGGAACGAGCAGTACTTC.

The chain links TRBV7-3 to TRBJ2-7; D gene ambiguous. Trimming took off 2 bases at V and 3 bases at J, with 8 bases between the two ends. CDR3 length: 13 amino acids. Germline values: CDR1 SGHTA, CDR2 FQGTGA. This CDR3 reads CASSLAENYEQYF. Written as DNA, the CDR3 is TGTGCCAGCAGCTTAGCGGAGAACTACGAGCAGTACTTC.

The chain combines TRBV5-8 with TRBJ2-6; D is ambiguous. This CDR3 region has 14 residues. Trimming removed 0 bases from V and 10 bases from J, with 11 bases in between. The germline gives CDR1 SGHTS, CDR2 YDEGEE. The CDR3 DNA reads as TGTGCCAGCAGCTTGGCCCAGGTTAGGAACGTCCTGACTTTC. It encodes CASSLAQVRNVLTF.

V gene TRBV10-3 combines with J gene TRBJ2-5; 11 bases align to TRBD2. Germline CDR1 ENHRY, CDR2 SYGVKD. J was trimmed by 2 bases and V by 7 bases; bases with no gene match: 9. This CDR3 comprises 16 residues. The CDR3 loop reads CAITATSGAEQETQYF. DNA for the CDR3: TGTGCCATCACCGCGACTAGCGGGGCTGAGCAAGAGACCCAGTACTTC.

This clone has only a few counts. The rearrangement uses TRBV27 and TRBJ1-6, with a tentative D call TRBD1 (6 bases). Germline V gene data show CDR1 as MNHEY and CDR2 as SMNVEV (reference sequence). This CDR3 is 15 amino acids long. Deletions cut 5 bases from V and 6 bases from J, with 14 bases between. CDR3: CASSPLGGANSPLHF. CDR3 in DNA: TGTGCCAGCAGTCCCCTAGGGGGGGCTAATTCACCCCTCCACTTT.

Regarding this clone: A junction end diverges from the germline sequence, so it may reflect a read error. The chain combines TRBV2 with TRBJ1-2; D not certain. CDR3 length: 10 amino acids. Germline V gene lookup returns CDR1 SNHLY and CDR2 FYNNEI. For the CDR3, the DNA is TGTGCCAGCAGGGGCACCCAGTACATCTTC. Its translation is CASRGTQYIF.

The chain uses TRBV7-9 and TRBJ2-1, with TRBD1 identical over 8 bases. The V gene's germline CDR1 is SEHNR and CDR2 FQNEAQ (reference sequence). This CDR3 is 14 amino acids long. With V trimmed by 7 bases and J by 7 bases, 9 bases remained unmatched. The DNA for the CDR3 is TGTGCCAGCACCTCAGGGGACAGGCTAAATGAGCAGTTCTTC. It translates to CASTSGDRLNEQFF.

CDR3 residues: CASSQDWENGELFF. CDR3 coding DNA: TGTGCCAGCAGCCAAGATTGGGAGAACGGGGAGCTGTTTTTT. The chain combines TRBV14 with TRBJ2-2, with a weak D call TRBD2 (5 bases). The germline V and J ends were trimmed by 0 bases and 7 bases, with 9 bases remaining between them. Germline values: CDR1 SGHDN, CDR2 FVKESK. This CDR3 comprises 14 residues.

The chain employs TRBV4-3 and TRBJ1-2; D ambiguous. In germline, CDR1 is LGHNA, CDR2 YSLEER. The CDR3 totals 15 residues. V lost 0 bases and J 4 bases, leaving 12 bases between the germline ends. This chain's CDR3 is CASSQENVGGYGYTF. The CDR3 coding sequence is TGCGCCAGCAGCCAAGAGAACGTCGGAGGCTATGGCTACACCTTC.

Note on this clone: This may arise from a read error, as a much more abundant clone is one base away. Other DNA sequences in the sample encode the same CDR3. The V call is TRBV4-1, the J call TRBJ1-2; D uncertain. The length of the CDR3 is 13 residues. The V end lost 0 bases, the J end lost 4 bases, and 6 bases lay between the germline ends. The V gene's germline CDR1 is MGHRA and CDR2 YSYEKL. The CDR3 DNA reads TGCGCCAGCAGCCAAGATCTAGGCTATGGCTACACCTTC. Its translation: CASSQDLGYGYTF.

Only one count was recorded for this clone. The chain employs TRBV7-9 and TRBJ2-5, with 8 bases that match TRBD2. The CDR3 is 16 amino acids. V lost 5 bases, J lost 5 bases, and 13 bases stayed unmatched. Per the germline V gene, CDR1 is SEHNR and CDR2 is FQNEAQ (reference sequence). In nucleotides, the CDR3 is TGTGCCAGCAGCAAGCGGACTAGCAGGTCCCCGGAGACCCAGTACTTC. Its protein is CASSKRTSRSPETQYF.

This chain uses TRBV13 with TRBJ2-7, with 7 positions matching TRBD2. Germline lookup yields CDR1 PRHDT and CDR2 FYEKMQ (reference sequence). With V trimmed by 9 bases and J by 1 base, 9 bases remained unmatched. CDR3 length: 14 residues. The CDR3 here is CASSVRGSSYEQYF. The CDR3 bases are TGTGCCAGTAGCGTGCGGGGGAGTTCCTACGAGCAGTACTTC.

This chain links TRBV20-1 with TRBJ1-5; unclear D gene. V was clipped by 1 base and J by 8 bases, with 6 bases between them. The CDR3 contains 11 residues. Looked up from germline, CDR1 is DFQATT and CDR2 is SNEGSKA (reference sequence). DNA of the CDR3: TGCAGTGCTAGAGGGGCCGAGCCCCAGCATTTT. It is translated as CSARGAEPQHF.

The V gene is TRBV5-8, the J gene TRBJ2-7; maybe TRBD1 (5 bases). V gave up 6 bases and J gave up 0 bases, with 13 bases separating them. This CDR3 is built from 14 residues. Germline V CDR1 and CDR2: SGHTS, YDEGEE. The CDR3 region has the DNA TGTGCCAGCATCCGGTCCAGGGCCTCCTACGAGCAGTACTTC. It codes for CASIRSRASYEQYF.

The sample holds one count of this clone. The chain has TRBV29-1 and TRBJ2-7; D possibly corresponds to TRBD1 (5 bases). Germline CDR1 SQVTM, CDR2 ANQGSEA. This CDR3 has 12 amino acids. V dropped 5 bases and J dropped 2 bases, with 10 bases sitting between them. This CDR3 is CSVIGETYEQYF. Written as DNA, the CDR3 is TGCAGCGTTATAGGGGAAACCTACGAGCAGTACTTC.

The rearrangement joins TRBV6-4 to TRBJ1-3; 8 bases map to TRBD1. The junction had 1 base not matched to a gene; V was cut back by 2 bases and J by 4 bases. Germline values: CDR1 MRHNA, CDR2 SNTAGT. The CDR3 consists of 14 residues. The CDR3 here is CASSDHRGGNTIYF. The DNA for the CDR3 is TGTGCCAGCAGTGACCACAGGGGGGGAAACACCATATATTTT.